Below are 7 T cell receptor beta chains sequenced from a single sample in a study of CD8 T cells in Susac syndrome. The RNA, about 0.45 to 1 ug, was put through reverse transcription using random hexamers. One entry per CDR3 protein results from TCRdb running MiXCR on the immunoSEQ multiplex PCR reads. The data show about 140,000 distinct CDR3 sequences, with about 93% seen just once and approximately 0.3% held by the top ten. Sample: CD8+ T cells from PBMCs. The receptors here all came from a human donor in good health.

The chain joins TRBV9 to TRBJ1-5; D is unresolved. The CDR3 spans 13 residues. V lost 0 bases, J lost 5 bases, and 6 bases lay in between. Germline V gene sequence: CDR1 SGDLS, CDR2 YYNGEE. DNA of the CDR3: TGTGCCAGCAGCGTAGATGATCATCAGCCCCAGCATTTT. Amino acids: CASSVDDHQPQHF.

The chain carries TRBV4-1 and TRBJ2-2; 8 nucleotides match TRBD2. V lost 3 bases to trimming and J lost 5 bases; unmatched junction nucleotides: 2. Germline V gene sequence: CDR1 MGHRA, CDR2 YSYEKL. This CDR3 is 14 amino acids long. The CDR3 bases are TGCGCCAGCAGCCACCCTAGCGGGACCGGGGAGCTGTTTTTT. This gives the protein CASSHPSGTGELFF.

V usage is TRBV6-5 and J usage is TRBJ2-2; D is possibly TRBD2 (6 bases). This CDR3 is 13 amino acids long. Germline CDR1 reads MNHEY; CDR2 reads SVGAGI. With 8 bases removed from V and 5 bases from J, the gap between germline ends came to 12 bases. DNA for the CDR3: TGTGCCAGCGGGACTGGGGATACCGGGGAGCTGTTTTTT. It encodes CASGTGDTGELFF.

The gene calls are TRBV7-9 and TRBJ2-5; no clear D. There are 14 residues in the CDR3. Germline V lookup: CDR1 SEHNR, CDR2 FQNEAQ (reference sequence). V dropped 4 bases and J dropped 3 bases, with 12 bases sitting between them. In DNA form, the CDR3 reads TGTGCCAGCAGCTCGGGCGACGGAGAAGAGACCCAGTACTTC. The encoded protein is CASSSGDGEETQYF.

This clonotype has just one count. The chain uses TRBV5-1 and TRBJ1-1; D is unresolved. The CDR3 has 13 residues. Germline CDR1 SGHRS, CDR2 YFSETQ. V was pared by 0 bases and J by 4 bases, with 7 bases between. The CDR3 region is CASSLGGVTEAFF. The CDR3 region has the DNA TGCGCCAGCAGCTTGGGCGGGGTCACTGAAGCTTTCTTT. Looking up the rest from reference TRBV5-1 and TRBJ1-1 gives the full variable domain: KAGVTQTPRYLIKTRGQQVTLSCSPISGHRSVSWYQQTPGQGLQFLFEYFSETQRNKGNFPGRFSGRQFSNSRSEMNVSTLELGDSALYLCASSLGGVTEAFFGQGTRLTVV.

The gene calls are TRBV15 and TRBJ1-4; D remains ambiguous. Between the trimmed V and J ends, which lost 1 base and 4 bases, there was a span of 10 bases. The CDR3 has 15 residues. Germline assignment: CDR1 LNHNV and CDR2 YYDKDF (reference sequence). The CDR3 region has the DNA TGTGCCACCAGCAGAGCCCGGGAACTTAATGAAAAACTGTTTTTT. It is translated as CATSRARELNEKLFF. The full variable domain, with the rest looked up from reference TRBV15 and TRBJ1-4, is DAMVIQNPRYQVTQFGKPVTLSCSQTLNHNVMYWYQQKSSQAPKLLFHYYDKDFNNEADTPDNFQSRRPNTSFCFLDIRSPGLGDTAMYLCATSRARELNEKLFFGSGTQLSVL.

This clonotype was recorded once. The chain recombines TRBV6-2 or TRBV6-3 with TRBJ2-1, with 7 bases aligning to TRBD1. The CDR3 contains 19 residues. CDR1 is MNHEY, CDR2 SVGEGT, per germline. V trimming: 2 bases; J trimming: 6 bases; junction bases outside the gene matches: 19. CDR3 in amino acids: CASSYPGQVMSELVNEQFF. CDR3 sequence (DNA): TGTGCCAGCAGTTACCCCGGACAGGTAATGTCAGAGCTTGTCAATGAGCAGTTCTTC.